The rows below give T cell receptor beta chains drawn from one sample of a study of breast tumors, draining lymph nodes, adjacent tissues. TCRdb re-derived calls from the multiplex PCR reads in MiXCR, one entry per CDR3 protein. The sample yields around 250,000 distinct CDR3 sequences, less than 40% seen once. Sequences were obtained from axillary lymph node tissue. Receptor source: a female donor with breast cancer. Some clones in this sample may be carry-over from other donors' samples. Both conserved end residues are part of each CDR3. The order of the fields is V gene, D gene, J gene, clone size, CDR3 DNA, CDR3 protein. D genes are given only for firm matches. Clone size appears in some rows only: once, few, many, or a class for an expanded clone.

>TRBV12-3/TRBV12-4|TRBD1|TRBJ1-4|many
TGTGCCAGCAGCCTCCGACAGGGAGGGTATGAAAAACTGTTTTTT
CASSLRQGGYEKLFF
>TRBV7-6|NA|TRBJ1-4|many
TGTGCCAGCAGCTTAGCGCGAGGACGGATTGCAACTAATGAAAAACTGTTTTTT
CASSLARGRIATNEKLFF
>TRBV2|NA|TRBJ1-2|many
TGTGCCAGCAGGGGGGACACTTATGGCTACACCTTC
CASRGDTYGYTF
>TRBV7-2|TRBD2|TRBJ2-7|many
TGTGCCAGCAGCGATAGCGGGAGAGTCTACGAGCAGTACTTC
CASSDSGRVYEQYF
>TRBV4-3|NA|TRBJ1-4|NA
TGCGCCAGCAACCAAACCGGGGAGGGGGGGAGTAATGAAAAACTGTTTTTT
CASNQTGEGGSNEKLFF
>TRBV18|NA|TRBJ2-2|NA
TGTGCCAGCTCACCAGAGGACACTTACACCGGGGAGCTGTTTTTT
CASSPEDTYTGELFF
>TRBV3-1|NA|TRBJ1-2|few
TGTGCCAGCAGCCAAGTTGAGGGAAACTATGGCTACACCTTC
CASSQVEGNYGYTF
>TRBV20-1|NA|TRBJ1-6|many
TGCAGTGCTAGAACTTCCACTGCCGCCTCACCCCTCCACTTT
CSARTSTAASPLHF
>TRBV7-9|NA|TRBJ1-2|many
TGTGCCAGCAGCTTAGCAGCAGGGGAAACTTATGGCTACCCCTTC
CASSLAAGETYGYPF
>TRBV20-1|NA|TRBJ1-5|many
TGCAGTGCCTCACAGGGTGTAGATCAGCCCCAGCATTTT
CSASQGVDQPQHF
>TRBV7-9|NA|TRBJ1-2|few
TGTGCCAGCAGCCCTCTCAGGAGGCCTAACTATGGCTACCCCTTC
CASSPLRRPNYGYPF
>TRBV10-3|TRBD1|TRBJ2-7|many
TGTGCCATCAGTGGACAGGGAGAGCAGTACTTC
CAISGQGEQYF
>TRBV14|TRBD2|TRBJ2-2|many
TGTGCCAGCAGCCGCCTAGCGGGAGTCCTTCCGACCGGGGAGCTGTTTTTT
CASSRLAGVLPTGELFF
>TRBV28|TRBD2|TRBJ2-7|few
TGTGCCAGCAGTTCCTTAGCGGGAAACTACGAGCAGTACTTC
CASSSLAGNYEQYF
>TRBV20-1|TRBD2|TRBJ2-1|NA
TGCAGTGCTAGGTTAGCGGGGGGCCCAAATGAGCAGTTCTTC
CSARLAGGPNEQFF
>TRBV6-5|NA|TRBJ1-3|few
TGTGCCAGCAGTTACTCGATCCCTGGTAGGGCAGGAGGAAACACCATATATTTT
CASSYSIPGRAGGNTIYF
>TRBV4-2|TRBD1|TRBJ1-2|many
TGTGCCAGCAGCCGGGGGGACAGGGGGGTAAATGGCTACACCTTC
CASSRGDRGVNGYTF